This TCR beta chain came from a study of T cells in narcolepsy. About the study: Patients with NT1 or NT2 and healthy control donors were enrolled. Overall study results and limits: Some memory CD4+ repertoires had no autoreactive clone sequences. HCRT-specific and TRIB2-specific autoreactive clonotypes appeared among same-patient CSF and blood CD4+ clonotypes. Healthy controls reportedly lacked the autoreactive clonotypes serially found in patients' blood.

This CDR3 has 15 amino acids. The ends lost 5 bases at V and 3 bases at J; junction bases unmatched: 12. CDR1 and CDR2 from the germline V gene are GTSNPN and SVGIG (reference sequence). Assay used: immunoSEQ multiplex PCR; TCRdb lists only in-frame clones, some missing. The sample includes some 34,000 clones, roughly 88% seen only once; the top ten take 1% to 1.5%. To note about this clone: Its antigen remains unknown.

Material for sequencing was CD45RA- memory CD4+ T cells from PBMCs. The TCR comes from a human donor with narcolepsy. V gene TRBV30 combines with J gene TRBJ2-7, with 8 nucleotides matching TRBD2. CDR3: CAWRPLAGGDYEQYF. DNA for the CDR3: TGTGCCTGGCGCCCATTGGCGGGGGGCGACTACGAGCAGTACTTC.